This TCR beta chain comes out of a study of PD-1 blockade in classical Hodgkin lymphoma. Whole-study findings and limits: Patients starting nivolumab under 1 year after ASCT were excluded.

CDR1 and CDR2 (germline): MNHNY, SVGAGI (reference sequence). The V end was cut by 5 bases, the J end by 3 bases, with 14 bases between. CDR3 length equals 14 residues. Time point reported: cycle 4 day 1 (C4D1), after 6 weeks of nivolumab. All patients relapsed after autologous stem cell transplantation, and brentuximab vedotin exposure varied. Produced via immunoSEQ multiplex PCR; TCRdb's table is partial and in-frame only. The table has some 86,000 clones, 90% seen once; the top ten hold approximately 2.9%. Of note for this clone: Its antigen is as yet unknown.

The receptor was isolated from a human donor with classical Hodgkin lymphoma. The chain uses TRBV6-6 and TRBJ2-7; tentative D call: TRBD1 (6 bases). Sequences were derived from peripheral blood mononuclear cells (PBMCs), sampled before the fourth cycle of nivolumab. CDR3: CASSGTFDDYEQYF. Written as DNA, the CDR3 is TGTGCCAGCAGTGGGACATTTGACGACTACGAGCAGTACTTC.